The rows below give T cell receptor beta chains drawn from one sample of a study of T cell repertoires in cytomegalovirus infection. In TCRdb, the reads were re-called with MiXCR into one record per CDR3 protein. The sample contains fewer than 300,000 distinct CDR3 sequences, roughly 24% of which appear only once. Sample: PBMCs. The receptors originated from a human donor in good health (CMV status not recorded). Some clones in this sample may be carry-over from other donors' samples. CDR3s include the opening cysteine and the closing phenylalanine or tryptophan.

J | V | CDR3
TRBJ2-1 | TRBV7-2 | CASSLGAGSYNEQFF
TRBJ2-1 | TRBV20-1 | CSAKAALSYNEQFF
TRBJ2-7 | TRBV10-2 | CASNGGGYEQYF
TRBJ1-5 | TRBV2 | CASSLQNSNQPQHF
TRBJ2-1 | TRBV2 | CASSAGVGREKVNEQFF
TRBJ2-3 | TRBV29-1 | CSVADVVSTDTQYF
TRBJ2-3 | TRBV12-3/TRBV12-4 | CASSLLRAVDTQYF
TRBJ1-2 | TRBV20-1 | CSADGQGRANYGYTF
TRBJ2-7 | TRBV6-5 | CASSYQLAGGEQYF
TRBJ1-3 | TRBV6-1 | CAVSPDAVGGNTIYF
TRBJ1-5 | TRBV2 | CASSGGGGRLNQPQHF
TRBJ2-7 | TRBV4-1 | CASSQEGLYEQYF
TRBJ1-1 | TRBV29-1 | CSVSRRNTEAFF
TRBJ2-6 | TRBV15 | CATREEGLILGANVLTF
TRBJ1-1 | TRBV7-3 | CASSPGTVGAEAFF
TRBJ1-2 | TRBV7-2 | CASSWSETPSRSDYGYTF
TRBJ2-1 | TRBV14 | CASSRLTSGPYYNEQFF
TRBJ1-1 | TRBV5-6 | CASSLAQREAFF
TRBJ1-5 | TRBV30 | CAWSSGNQPQHF
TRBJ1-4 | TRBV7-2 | CASSLDGSTNEKLFF
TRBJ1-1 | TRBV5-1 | CASSLVPENTEAFF
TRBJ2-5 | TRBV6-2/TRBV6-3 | CASSYWPGQQYF
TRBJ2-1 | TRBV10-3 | CAIRNGSRQVNEQFF
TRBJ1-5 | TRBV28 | CASRRRVGQPQHF
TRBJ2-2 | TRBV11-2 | CASSYRGAGELFF
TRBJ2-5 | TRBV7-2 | CASSLGGGDPETQYF
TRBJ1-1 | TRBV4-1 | CASSRERLDEASF